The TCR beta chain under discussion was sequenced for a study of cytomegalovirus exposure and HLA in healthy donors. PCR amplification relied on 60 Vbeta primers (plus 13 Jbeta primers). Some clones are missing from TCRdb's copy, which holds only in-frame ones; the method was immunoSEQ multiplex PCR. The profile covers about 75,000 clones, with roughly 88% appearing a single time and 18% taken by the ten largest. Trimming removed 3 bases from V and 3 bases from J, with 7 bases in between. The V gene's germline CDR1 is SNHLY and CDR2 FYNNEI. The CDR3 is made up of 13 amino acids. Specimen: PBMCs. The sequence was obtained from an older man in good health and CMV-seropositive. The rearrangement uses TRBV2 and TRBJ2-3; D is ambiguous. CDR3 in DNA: TGTGCCAGCAGTGAGCGTGGTACAGATACGCAGTATTTT. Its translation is CASSERGTDTQYF.